These T cell receptor beta chains were read from a single sample in a study of PD-1 blockade in classical Hodgkin lymphoma. Profiling relied on immunoSEQ multiplex PCR, and the TCRdb table lists in-frame clones only, not all of them. Of some 16,000 clones detected, 83% appear once; the ten largest clones hold approximately 13%. The sequencing used peripheral blood mononuclear cells (PBMCs), collected before the fourth cycle of nivolumab. These receptors were obtained from a human donor with classical Hodgkin lymphoma. Each CDR3 is given with its conserved first and last residue. The D gene is left open where the match is weak. Size tells how often a clone was seen (once, few, many) or the class of an expanded clone, and some rows leave it out.

clone_size	d_call	v_call	j_call	cdr3_aa	cdr3_nt
-	TRBD2	TRBV5-1	TRBJ2-1	CASSFERGVYEQFF	TGCGCCAGCAGCTTTGAGCGGGGAGTGTATGAGCAGTTCTTC
-	TRBD1	TRBV7-9	TRBJ1-1	CASSRDRARNTEAFF	TGTGCCAGCAGCCGGGACAGGGCCCGGAACACTGAAGCTTTCTTT
-	TRBD2	TRBV2	TRBJ2-2	CASSPPSGVLTGELFF	TGTGCCAGCTCCCCTCCTAGCGGGGTCCTCACCGGGGAGCTGTTTTTT
few	-	TRBV5-1	TRBJ2-2	CASSLAGKNTGELFF	TGCGCCAGCAGCTTGGCAGGGAAGAACACCGGGGAGCTGTTTTTT
-	-	TRBV7-9	TRBJ2-5	CASSFERLTQETQYF	TGTGCCAGCAGTTTCGAACGACTGACCCAAGAGACCCAGTACTTC
-	TRBD1	TRBV6-5	TRBJ1-1	CARRPRGFRDTEAFF	TGTGCCAGGAGACCCAGGGGGTTTAGGGACACTGAAGCTTTCTTT
-	-	TRBV6-1	TRBJ2-7	CASSERIGGLGLENEQYF	TGTGCCAGCAGTGAACGGATTGGGGGACTGGGTCTGGAAAACGAGCAGTACTTC
few	-	TRBV5-1	TRBJ1-1	CASSPDGENTEAFF	TGCGCCAGCAGCCCAGACGGGGAGAACACTGAAGCTTTCTTT
-	-	TRBV7-8	TRBJ1-6	CASSLEGGGNNSPLHF	TGTGCCAGCAGCTTAGAAGGTGGAGGGAATAATTCACCCCTCCACTTT
-	-	TRBV7-2	TRBJ1-6	CASSLGSGVNSPLHF	TGTGCCAGCAGCTTAGGCAGCGGCGTAAATTCACCCCTCCACTTT
-	-	TRBV5-1	TRBJ1-1	CASSLAGDNTEAFF	TGCGCCAGCAGCTTGGCCGGCGATAACACTGAAGCTTTCTTT